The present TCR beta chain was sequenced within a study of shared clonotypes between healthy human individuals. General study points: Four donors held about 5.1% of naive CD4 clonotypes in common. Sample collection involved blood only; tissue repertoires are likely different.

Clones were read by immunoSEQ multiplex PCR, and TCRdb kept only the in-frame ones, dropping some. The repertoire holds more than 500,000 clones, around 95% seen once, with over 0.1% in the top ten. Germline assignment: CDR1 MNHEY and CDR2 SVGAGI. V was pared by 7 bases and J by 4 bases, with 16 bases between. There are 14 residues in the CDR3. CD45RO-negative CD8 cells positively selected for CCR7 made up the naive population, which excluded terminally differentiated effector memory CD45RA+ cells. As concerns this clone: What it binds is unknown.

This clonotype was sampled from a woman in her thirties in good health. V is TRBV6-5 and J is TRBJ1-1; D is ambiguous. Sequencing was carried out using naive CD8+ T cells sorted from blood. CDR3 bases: TGTGCCAGCATAGGACGGGCGACCGGCACTGAAGCTTTCTTT. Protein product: CASIGRATGTEAFF.